What follows are 3 T cell receptor beta chains derived from one specimen sequenced in a study of blood T cell repertoires in COVID-19. The method was immunoSEQ multiplex PCR; TCRdb's version includes in-frame clones alone and lacks a portion of them. The sample shows about 240,000 clones, approximately 83% of them seen only once. Sequencing was carried out using peripheral blood. These receptors were obtained from a human donor in a cohort sampled during active COVID-19.

This chain links TRBV5-1 with TRBJ2-7, with D possibly matching TRBD2 (6 bases). From germline, CDR1 is SGHRS and CDR2 YFSETQ. With 6 bases removed from V and 2 bases from J, the gap between germline ends came to 15 bases. CDR3 length: 14 amino acids. For the CDR3, the DNA is TGCGCCAGCATGCCGGGACTCGAAACCTACGAGCAGTACTTC. Amino acid sequence: CASMPGLETYEQYF.

This chain uses TRBV10-3 with TRBJ1-6; the D gene is possibly TRBD1 (6 bases). The length of the CDR3 is 15 residues. Germline V lookup: CDR1 ENHRY, CDR2 SYGVKD. Trimming pared 3 bases from V and 7 bases from J, leaving 13 bases between. The CDR3, as DNA: TGTGCCATCAGTGAAGAAGGGGGACCCAATTCACCCCTCCACTTT. It encodes CAISEEGGPNSPLHF.

J is TRBJ2-3 and V is TRBV2; TRBD2 aligns across 8 bases. This CDR3 has 17 residues. J was trimmed by 3 bases and V by 4 bases; bases with no gene match: 12. Per the germline V gene, CDR1 is SNHLY and CDR2 is FYNNEI. The CDR3 DNA is TGTGCCAGCAGTGTTTGGCCGGGAGGGTTGCGGACAGATACGCAGTATTTT. It specifies CASSVWPGGLRTDTQYF. The variable domain in full, completed from reference TRBV2 and TRBJ2-3, reads EPEVTQTPSHQVTQMGQEVILRCVPISNHLYFYWYRQILGQKVEFLVSFYNNEISEKSEIFDDQFSVERPDGSNFTLKIRSTKLEDSAMYFCASSVWPGGLRTDTQYFGPGTRLTVL.